The 24 T cell receptor beta chains below all came from one sample that was sequenced in a study of cytomegalovirus exposure and HLA in healthy donors. The PCR ran on 60 Vbeta and 13 Jbeta primers. The method was immunoSEQ multiplex PCR; TCRdb's version includes in-frame clones alone and lacks a portion of them. This repertoire shows some 120,000 clones, approximately 80% found once; its top ten account for 1.9%. Material for sequencing was PBMCs. The source is a man between 45 and 60 years old in good health and CMV-seronegative.

The V gene is TRBV21-1, the J gene TRBJ2-7; the DNA was not used to check the table's D call, TRBD2. TRBV21-1 is tagged as a pseudogene. The CDR3 is made up of 13 amino acids. The CDR3 region is CASSKLQGLEQYV. DNA of the CDR3: TGTGCCAGCAGCAAACTGCAGGGACTCGAGCAGTACGTC.

This chain uses TRBV15 with TRBJ1-3, with unresolved D. This CDR3 has 14 residues. V lost 6 bases and J 0 bases, leaving 9 bases between the germline ends. CDR1 and CDR2 (germline): LNHNV, YYDKDF (reference sequence). CDR3 protein: CATSRGTSGNTIYF. In DNA, the CDR3 is TGTGCCACCAGTCGGGGAACCTCTGGAAACACCATATATTTT.

The J gene is TRBJ2-7, the V gene TRBV19, with TRBD1 matching 7 bases. V lost 5 bases to trimming and J lost 3 bases; unmatched junction nucleotides: 10. Germline values: CDR1 LNHDA, CDR2 SQIVND (reference sequence). The CDR3 length is 15 residues. In DNA, the CDR3 is TGTGCCAGTAGTCCAACAGGGACAGAGGTCTACGAGCAGTACGTC. Translation: CASSPTGTEVYEQYV.

This chain connects TRBV4-1 to TRBJ2-4; TRBD2 matches 11 bases. V was clipped by 0 bases and J by 0 bases; unmatched bases: 10. The CDR3 has 20 residues. CDR1 is MGHRA, CDR2 YSYEKL, per germline. The CDR3 nucleotides read TGCGCCAGCAGCCAAGATCTGCTAGCGGGGGGCATCCTAGCCAAAAACATTCAGTACTTC. This encodes CASSQDLLAGGILAKNIQYF.

V usage is TRBV7-6 and J usage is TRBJ1-2; TRBD1 matches at 9 bases. The V gene's germline CDR1 is SGHVS and CDR2 FNYEAQ. The CDR3 contains 15 residues. V dropped 5 bases and J dropped 4; count of bases not matched to a gene: 8. The CDR3 bases are TGTGCCAGCAGCCATCGGACAGGGGTGGCCTATGGCTACACCTTC. Its translation: CASSHRTGVAYGYTF.

This chain uses TRBV5-6 with TRBJ2-2; 9 bases match TRBD2. Unmatched junction bases numbered 14, after V lost 2 bases and J lost 3 bases. Germline V gene sequence: CDR1 SGHDT, CDR2 YYEEEE. The CDR3 length is 19 residues. The CDR3 bases are TGTGCCAGCAGCTTCGCGGGGGGGCACCTCTATCGGGACACCGGGGAGCTGTTTTTT. Protein sequence: CASSFAGGHLYRDTGELFF.

The chain employs TRBV5-1 and TRBJ2-2, with 13 bases fitting TRBD2. The CDR3 runs to 15 residues. V lost 3 bases, J lost 4 bases, and 0 bases stayed unmatched. Germline lookup yields CDR1 SGHRS and CDR2 YFSETQ. Here the CDR3 DNA reads TGCGCCAGCAGCTGGACTAGCGGGGGCACCGGGGAGCTGTTTTTT. Its protein product is CASSWTSGGTGELFF.

J is TRBJ2-3 and V is TRBV19; weak D call: TRBD2 (6 bases). Germline-derived CDR1 and CDR2 are LNHDA and SQIVND (reference sequence). The CDR3 runs 15 residues. Deletions cut 6 bases from V and 3 bases from J, with 16 bases between. In DNA form, the CDR3 reads TGTGCCAGTAGCCTTCGACGGGGGTCGACAGATACGCAGTATTTT. Its translation is CASSLRRGSTDTQYF.

This clone was detected only once. CDR3 sequence reads: CASSADRGGDQPQHF. CDR3 bases: TGTGCCAGCTCAGCGGACAGGGGAGGGGATCAGCCCCAGCATTTT. This rearrangement joins TRBV18 to TRBJ1-5; 9 positions match TRBD1. CDR1 is KGHSH and CDR2 is LQKENI in the germline V gene. Losses at the gene ends were 5 bases for V and 5 bases for J; bases not matched to a gene: 7. This CDR3 is built from 15 residues.

The chain uses TRBV6-5 and TRBJ1-6; 10 bases align to TRBD1. This CDR3 has 15 amino acids. Germline V CDR1 and CDR2: MNHEY, SVGAGI. Losses at the gene ends were 4 bases for V and 7 bases for J; bases not matched to a gene: 4. CDR3 nucleotides: TGTGCCAGCAGTTTAGGACAGGGGGGGAATTCACCCCTCCACTTT. Protein: CASSLGQGGNSPLHF.

V and J are TRBV18 and TRBJ1-1; D might be TRBD1 (5 bases). The CDR3 loop spans 16 amino acids. The ends were cut back, 0 bases at V and 4 bases at J, with 15 bases in the middle. Looked up from germline, CDR1 is KGHSH and CDR2 is LQKENI. The CDR3 reads CASSPPSNRISTEAFF. The CDR3 nucleotides are TGTGCCAGCTCACCACCATCGAACAGGATTTCCACTGAAGCTTTCTTT.

This chain connects TRBV4-3 to TRBJ1-1; no clear D gene. Germline V gives CDR1 LGHNA, CDR2 YSLEER. Trimming took off 3 bases at V and 4 bases at J, with 15 bases between the two ends. The CDR3 loop spans 15 amino acids. The DNA of the CDR3 is TGCGCCAGCAGCCATGAACTCTCGACTGGCACTGAAGCTTTCTTT. As protein: CASSHELSTGTEAFF.

The chain recombines TRBV6-1 with TRBJ2-4; 10 nucleotides align to TRBD1. The CDR3 consists of 15 residues. Germline V gene lookup returns CDR1 MNHNS and CDR2 SASEGT. The V and J ends lost 2 bases and 6 bases, in that order; junction bases with no gene match: 4. DNA of the CDR3: TGTGCCAGCAGTGAAACGACAGGGGGCCGAAACATTCAGTACTTC. Amino acids: CASSETTGGRNIQYF.

The V and J genes are TRBV5-3 and TRBJ2-7; TRBD1 aligns across 9 bases. TRBV5-3 falls under the ORF class, with uncertain function. The junction had 4 bases not matched to a gene; V was cut back by 4 bases and J by 5 bases. The CDR3 loop spans 13 amino acids. CDR3 protein: CARSRDRENEQYV. The CDR3 coding sequence is TGTGCCAGAAGCCGGGACAGGGAAAACGAGCAGTACGTC.

The CDR3 DNA sequence: TGTGCCAGCAGTGAAGCTCGGGACACCAGGATCTATGGCTACACCTTC. Translated, it gives CASSEARDTRIYGYTF. V gene TRBV2 combines with J gene TRBJ1-2; D possibly corresponds to TRBD1 (6 bases). This CDR3 spans 16 amino acids. V was cut by 0 bases and J by 4 bases, with 15 bases left in between. CDR1 is SNHLY and CDR2 is FYNNEI in the germline V gene.

The V call is TRBV28, the J call TRBJ1-2; TRBD1 aligns across 8 bases. The V gene end was trimmed by 6 bases and the J gene end by 8 bases; junction bases not matched to a gene: 11. CDR3 length equals 14 residues. The V gene's germline CDR1 is MDHEN and CDR2 SYDVKM. In DNA, the CDR3 is TGTGCCAGCAGACTTACGCAGGGGGCGGGAGGCTACACCTTC. The encoded protein is CASRLTQGAGGYTF.

The rearrangement joins TRBV5-5 to TRBJ2-5; 7 positions agree with TRBD2. The CDR3 is 16 amino acids. Per germline, CDR1 SGHKS and CDR2 YYEKEE (reference sequence). The junction had 7 bases not matched to a gene; V was cut back by 0 bases and J by 2 bases. As DNA, the CDR3 is TGTGCCAGCAGCTTGGGGGGGGGAGCGGGACAAGAGACCCAGTACTTC. As protein: CASSLGGGAGQETQYF.

In this sample, this clone turned up a few times. The chain combines TRBV28 with TRBJ1-4; D unresolved. V was pared by 6 bases and J by 4 bases, with 12 bases between. The CDR3 has 14 amino acids. The germline V gene has CDR1 MDHEN and CDR2 SYDVKM. In DNA, the CDR3 is TGTGCCAGCAGCCCGCGCTCGTATAATGAAAAACTGTTTTTT. It translates to CASSPRSYNEKLFF.

This rearrangement joins TRBV18 to TRBJ1-1, with D uncertain. Germline CDR1 is KGHSH and CDR2 is LQKENI. The CDR3 extends over 14 amino acids. The V and J ends lost 1 base and 8 bases respectively, with 14 bases between them. CDR3 sequence: CASSPRLIKDEAFF. In DNA, the CDR3 is TGTGCCAGCTCACCACGACTAATTAAGGACGAAGCTTTCTTT.

This clone was detected only once. J is TRBJ1-3 and V is TRBV18; D not certain. The CDR3 is made up of 17 amino acids. Germline V gene lookup returns CDR1 KGHSH and CDR2 LQKENI. The V end lost 3 bases, the J end lost 0 bases, and 15 bases lay between the germline ends. The CDR3 reads CASSPEADGSSGNTIYF. CDR3 nucleotide sequence: TGTGCCAGCTCACCGGAGGCCGACGGCAGCTCTGGAAACACCATATATTTT. Full variable domain (remainder filled in from reference TRBV18 and TRBJ1-3): NAGVMQNPRHLVRRRGQEARLRCSPMKGHSHVYWYRQLPEEGLKFMVYLQKENIIDESGMPKERFSAEFPKEGPSILRIQQVVRGDSAAYFCASSPEADGSSGNTIYFGEGSWLTVV.

V and J are TRBV15 and TRBJ2-7; 7 bases line up with TRBD2. Germline lookup yields CDR1 LNHNV and CDR2 YYDKDF (reference sequence). The CDR3 totals 15 residues. J gave up 0 bases and V 5 bases, and 7 bases lay outside the gene matches. For the CDR3, the DNA is TGTGCCACCAGCCGGGCGGGGGACTTCTCCTACGAGCAGTACTTC. It specifies CATSRAGDFSYEQYF.

This clone occurred once. J is TRBJ2-1 and V is TRBV11-2; no definite D call. The CDR3 is made up of 16 amino acids. V was shortened by 1 base and J by 4 bases, with 14 bases between the two germline ends. The V gene's germline CDR1 is SGHAT and CDR2 FQNNGV. This CDR3 reads CASSLVNRSVYNEQFF. DNA for the CDR3: TGTGCCAGCAGCTTAGTTAACCGCTCGGTATACAATGAGCAGTTCTTC.

The chain couples TRBV5-1 to TRBJ1-6, with 7 bases matching TRBD1. The CDR3 is 15 amino acids. Germline lookup yields CDR1 SGHRS and CDR2 YFSETQ. The V segment lost 0 bases and the J segment 9 bases; nucleotides outside the gene matches: 6. CDR3 amino acids: CASSLGQGPFSPLHF. The DNA for the CDR3 is TGCGCCAGCAGCTTGGGACAGGGACCTTTTTCACCCCTCCACTTT.

This clone was detected only a few times. This chain joins TRBV27 and TRBJ1-1, with D unclear. Germline CDR1 is MNHEY and CDR2 is SMNVEV (reference sequence). Deletions cut 6 bases from V and 6 bases from J, with 14 bases between. The CDR3 is made up of 13 amino acids. CDR3 sequence: CASSANLVAEAFF. CDR3 DNA sequence: TGTGCCAGCAGCGCGAACCTGGTCGCTGAAGCTTTCTTT.